The sequence of this TCR beta chain was determined in a study of cytomegalovirus exposure and HLA in healthy donors. Turning to the study itself: Among the approximately 410 genotyped donors, more than 70% were placed in the Caucasian-associated ancestry cluster.

General study results and limits: A later analysis reportedly found that, within productive TCRs, an Asian-associated ancestry cluster had fewer N-insertions than the mean observed across the roughly 700 donors.

Turning to this clone: Its antigen is unknown.

The PCR made use of 60 Vbeta and 13 Jbeta primers. In the original workflow: In a later analysis, some 80 million unique TCR beta chains included roughly 11 million shared by two or more donors. The assay was immunoSEQ multiplex PCR, and TCRdb's table has in-frame clones only and misses some. V and J calls and clone size are given by that table; D and trimming were obtained from the DNA. The sample lists around 100,000 clones, around 79% seen once, with 2.5% to 3.5% in the top ten. There are 15 residues in the CDR3. The ends lost 4 bases at V and 6 bases at J; junction bases unmatched: 12. The V gene's germline CDR1 is GTSNPN and CDR2 SVGIG (reference sequence).

The J gene is TRBJ1-5, the V gene TRBV30, with 7 bases fitting TRBD1. Sequences were obtained from PBMCs. The clonotype comes from a middle-aged woman in good health and CMV-seronegative. CDR3 DNA sequence: TGTGCCTGGACAAGGGGGCCGGAGGCGGGTCAGCCCCAGCATTTT. Translated, it gives CAWTRGPEAGQPQHF.